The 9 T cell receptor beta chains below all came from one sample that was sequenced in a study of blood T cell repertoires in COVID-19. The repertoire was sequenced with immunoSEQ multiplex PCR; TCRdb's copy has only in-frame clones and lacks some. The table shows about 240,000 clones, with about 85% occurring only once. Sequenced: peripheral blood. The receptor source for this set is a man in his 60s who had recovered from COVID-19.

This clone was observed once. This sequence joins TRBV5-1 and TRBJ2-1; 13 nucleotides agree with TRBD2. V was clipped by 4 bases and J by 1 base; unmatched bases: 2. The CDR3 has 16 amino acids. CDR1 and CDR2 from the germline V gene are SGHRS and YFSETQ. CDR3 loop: CASSTTSGGSYNEQFF. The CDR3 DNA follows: TGCGCCAGCAGCACGACTAGCGGGGGGTCCTACAATGAGCAGTTCTTC.

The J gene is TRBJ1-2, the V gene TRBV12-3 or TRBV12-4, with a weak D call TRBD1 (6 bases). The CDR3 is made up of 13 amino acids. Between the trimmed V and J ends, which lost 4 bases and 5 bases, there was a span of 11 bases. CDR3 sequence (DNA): TGTGCCAGCAGTTCCGGGACACAGTATGGCTACACCTTC. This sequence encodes CASSSGTQYGYTF.

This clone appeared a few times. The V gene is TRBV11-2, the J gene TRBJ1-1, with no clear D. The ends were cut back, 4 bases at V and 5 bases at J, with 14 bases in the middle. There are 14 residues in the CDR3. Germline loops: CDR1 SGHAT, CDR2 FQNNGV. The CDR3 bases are TGTGCCAGCAGCTCATCGCGGGGTTTTACTGAAGCTTTCTTT. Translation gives CASSSSRGFTEAFF.

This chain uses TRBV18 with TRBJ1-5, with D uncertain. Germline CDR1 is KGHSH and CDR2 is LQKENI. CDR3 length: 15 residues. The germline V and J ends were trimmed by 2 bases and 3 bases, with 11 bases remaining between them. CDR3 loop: CASSPTHGDNQPQHF. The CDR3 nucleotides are TGTGCCAGCTCACCAACCCACGGGGACAATCAGCCCCAGCATTTT.

CDR3 protein: CASTRGAGANVLTF. The CDR3 DNA sequence: TGTGCCAGCACTAGGGGTGCTGGGGCCAACGTCCTGACTTTC. The chain joins TRBV6-5 to TRBJ2-6; possibly TRBD1 for D (5 bases). The CDR3 runs to 14 residues. V lost 7 bases to trimming and J lost 2 bases, with 9 bases between them. Per germline, CDR1 MNHEY and CDR2 SVGAGI.

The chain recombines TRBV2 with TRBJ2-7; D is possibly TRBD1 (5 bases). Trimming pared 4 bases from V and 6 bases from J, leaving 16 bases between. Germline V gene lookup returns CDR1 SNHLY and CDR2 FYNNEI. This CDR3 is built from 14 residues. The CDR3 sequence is CASSAQGPVLEQYF. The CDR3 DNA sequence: TGTGCCAGCAGTGCTCAGGGTCCGGTACTCGAGCAGTACTTC.

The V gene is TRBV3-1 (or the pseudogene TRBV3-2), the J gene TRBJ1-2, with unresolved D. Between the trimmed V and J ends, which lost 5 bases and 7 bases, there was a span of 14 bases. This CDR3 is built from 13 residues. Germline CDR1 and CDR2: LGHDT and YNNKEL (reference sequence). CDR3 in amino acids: CASSGSWGGGYTF. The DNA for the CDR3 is TGTGCCAGCAGCGGGTCCTGGGGAGGTGGCTACACCTTC.

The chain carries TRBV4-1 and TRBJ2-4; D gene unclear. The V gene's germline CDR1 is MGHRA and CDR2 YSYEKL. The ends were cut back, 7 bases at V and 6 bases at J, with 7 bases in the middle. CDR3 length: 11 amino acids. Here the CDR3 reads CASTSGNIQYF. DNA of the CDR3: TGCGCCAGCACCTCGGGAAACATTCAGTACTTC.

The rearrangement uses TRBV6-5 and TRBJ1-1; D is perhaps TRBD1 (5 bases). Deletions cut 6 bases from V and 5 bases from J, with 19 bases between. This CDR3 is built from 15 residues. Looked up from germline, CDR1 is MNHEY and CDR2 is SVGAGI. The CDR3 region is CASSQRTGEGTEAFF. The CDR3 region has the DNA TGTGCCAGCAGCCAGAGGACGGGGGAGGGGACTGAAGCTTTCTTT.